This TCR beta chain was sequenced during a study of blood T cell repertoires in COVID-19. Overall study context: PBMCs, B-cell-depleted T cells, or T cells provided the cDNA or gDNA that made up the material.

Donors of Cohort 3 who recovered were those that had two negative PCRs, clearance, or symptom resolution. TCRdb's table, derived via immunoSEQ multiplex PCR, lists solely in-frame clones and lacks some. Among a few hundred thousand clones listed, roughly four fifths were seen once. What was sequenced was PBMCs or T cells enriched from blood (not recorded which). The receptor was derived from a woman in her 50s who had recovered from COVID-19.

The CDR3: CAYHRVGTEAFF. As DNA, the CDR3 is TGTGCCTACCACAGGGTTGGAACTGAAGCTTTCTTT. The chain uses TRBV30 and TRBJ1-1; perhaps TRBD1 as D (6 bases). CDR3 length equals 12 residues. Deletions cut 7 bases from V and 5 bases from J, with 14 bases between. Germline-derived CDR1 and CDR2 are GTSNPN and SVGIG (reference sequence). Supplemented by reference TRBV30 and TRBJ1-1, the full variable domain reads SQTIHQWPATLVQPVGSPLSLECTVEGTSNPNLYWYRQAAGRGLQLLFYSVGIGQISSEVPQNLSASRPQDRQFILSSKKLLLSDSGFYLCAYHRVGTEAFFGQGTRLTVV.